The 14 T cell receptor beta chains presented below share a single source sample, sequenced in a study of metastatic and nonmetastatic thyroid tumors. TCRdb re-called the PCR reads with MiXCR. The sample lists fewer than 40,000 clones, 30% to 40% seen once, with about 15% in the top ten. Each patient went into thyroid surgery without having received any treatment. The sequenced material came from tumor tissue. The receptors originated from a female donor with papillary thyroid cancer or a benign thyroid nodule (not recorded which). Some clones in this sample may be carry-over from other donors' samples.

The V and J genes are TRBV12-5 and TRBJ1-3; 8 nucleotides agree with TRBD1. CDR3 size: 13 residues. The germline CDR1 and CDR2 sequences are LGHNT and FRNRAP. Trimming cost V 5 bases and J 6 bases; bases outside gene matches: 3. This CDR3 reads CASGRTGLNTIYF. In DNA, the CDR3 is TGTGCTAGTGGTAGGACAGGGTTAAACACCATATATTTT.

V and J are TRBV11-1 and TRBJ2-2; unclear D gene. Germline V CDR1 and CDR2: SGHAT, FQDESV (reference sequence). CDR3 length equals 14 residues. Trimming took 0 bases from V and 4 from J, leaving 6 bases between them. CDR3 bases: TGTGCCAGCAGCTTAGCGCGAAGCACCGGGGAGCTGTTTTTT. Residues: CASSLARSTGELFF.

This rearrangement joins TRBV11-2 to TRBJ2-1, with 7 bases matching TRBD2. Germline values: CDR1 SGHAT, CDR2 FQNNGV. The junction had 7 bases not matched to a gene; V was cut back by 5 bases and J by 0 bases. This CDR3 comprises 16 residues. The DNA for the CDR3 is TGTGCCAGCAGCCCCTGGCGGGGGAACTCCTACAATGAGCAGTTCTTC. Its translation is CASSPWRGNSYNEQFF.

This chain links TRBV20-1 with TRBJ2-7; D might be TRBD1 or TRBD2, each matching 5 bases. Germline V gene lookup returns CDR1 DFQATT and CDR2 SNEGSKA (reference sequence). Trimming removed 5 bases from V and 1 base from J, with 12 bases in between. The CDR3 totals 13 residues. CDR3 amino acids: CSAPTGLSYEQYF. CDR3 sequence (DNA): TGCAGTGCTCCTACGGGGCTATCCTACGAGCAGTACTTC.

The CDR3 reads CASSSDRTGTDTQYF. The CDR3 DNA reads as TGTGCCAGCAGCTCTGACCGGACAGGGACGGATACGCAGTATTTT. J is TRBJ2-3 and V is TRBV7-2; 8 positions match TRBD1. Unmatched junction bases numbered 9, after V lost 4 bases and J lost 6 bases. Germline CDR1 reads SGHTA; CDR2 reads FQGNSA. This CDR3 is 15 amino acids long.

This clone was counted only a few times. The chain recombines TRBV6-1 with TRBJ2-7; 7 nucleotides align to TRBD1. The CDR3 is 12 residues long. CDR1 is MNHNS, CDR2 SASEGT, per germline. With V trimmed by 8 bases and J by 3 bases, 4 bases remained unmatched. The CDR3 reads CASRQGGYEQYF. For the CDR3, the DNA is TGTGCCAGCCGACAGGGTGGCTACGAGCAGTACTTC.

This clone was picked up many times. V is TRBV28 and J is TRBJ1-2; D gene uncertain. The germline gives CDR1 MDHEN, CDR2 SYDVKM. The CDR3 sequence is 14 residues long. V was pared by 6 bases and J by 1 base, with 12 bases between. The chain's CDR3 is CASSGLPHNYGYTF. The DNA of the CDR3 is TGTGCCAGCAGCGGACTTCCTCATAACTATGGCTACACCTTC.

The V and J genes are TRBV28 and TRBJ2-5; possible D gene TRBD1, 6 bases. The V end was cut by 9 bases, the J end by 5 bases, with 19 bases between. The germline CDR1 and CDR2 sequences are MDHEN and SYDVKM. This CDR3 has 14 residues. Here the CDR3 DNA reads TGTGCCAGTTTCGGACAGCCAAGGGAGGAGACCCAGTACTTC. Amino acid sequence: CASFGQPREETQYF.

V and J are TRBV20-1 and TRBJ2-1; 9 positions match TRBD2. The length of the CDR3 is 13 residues. Germline CDR1 reads DFQATT; CDR2 reads SNEGSKA (reference sequence). The V gene end was trimmed by 1 base and the J gene end by 5 bases; junction bases not matched to a gene: 0. The DNA for the CDR3 is TGCAGTGCTAGAGGGACTAGCGACAATGAGCAGTTCTTC. This codes for CSARGTSDNEQFF.

The chain has TRBV19 and TRBJ2-3, with 11 bases identical to TRBD2. This CDR3 spans 15 amino acids. The ends lost 4 bases at V and 4 bases at J; junction bases unmatched: 4. Per the germline V gene, CDR1 is LNHDA and CDR2 is SQIVND (reference sequence). CDR3 DNA: TGTGCCAGTAGTACGACTAGCGGGGAGGCAGATACGCAGTATTTT. Translated, it gives CASSTTSGEADTQYF.

This clone was recorded a few times. V usage is TRBV10-3 and J usage is TRBJ2-1; 12 nucleotides line up with TRBD2. Germline V lookup: CDR1 ENHRY, CDR2 SYGVKD. The CDR3 sequence is 14 residues long. V was clipped by 10 bases and J by 2 bases; unmatched bases: 3. This chain's CDR3 is CASRLAGAYNEQFF. CDR3 DNA sequence: TGTGCCAGTAGACTAGCGGGAGCCTACAATGAGCAGTTCTTC.

This chain links TRBV20-1 with TRBJ1-6; TRBD1 aligns across 10 bases. The CDR3 totals 15 residues. The ends lost 6 bases at V and 7 bases at J; junction bases unmatched: 9. Germline V gene sequence: CDR1 DFQATT, CDR2 SNEGSKA (reference sequence). The chain's CDR3 is CSAPVLDRGNSPLHF. The CDR3 nucleotides are TGCAGTGCCCCGGTATTGGACAGGGGGAATTCACCCCTCCACTTT.

This clone was observed a handful of times. The rearrangement links TRBV7-2 to TRBJ2-7; D perhaps matches TRBD1 (6 bases). The CDR3 totals 13 residues. The germline CDR1 and CDR2 sequences are SGHTA and FQGNSA. Trimming removed 5 bases from V and 4 bases from J, with 12 bases in between. CDR3 sequence: CASSLGQMYEQYF. Here the CDR3 DNA reads TGTGCCAGCAGCCTTGGACAGATGTACGAGCAGTACTTC.

A remark on this clone: Other DNA sequences of this sample code for an identical CDR3. The chain joins TRBV28 to TRBJ2-3, with TRBD2 as a possible D gene (5 bases). The CDR3 is 14 residues long. Per germline, CDR1 MDHEN and CDR2 SYDVKM. Trimming removed 3 bases at V and 1 base at J, with 8 bases between. CDR3 in DNA: TGTGCCAGCAGTTTTCTTAGCGGCACAGATACGCAGTATTTT. Translating gives CASSFLSGTDTQYF.